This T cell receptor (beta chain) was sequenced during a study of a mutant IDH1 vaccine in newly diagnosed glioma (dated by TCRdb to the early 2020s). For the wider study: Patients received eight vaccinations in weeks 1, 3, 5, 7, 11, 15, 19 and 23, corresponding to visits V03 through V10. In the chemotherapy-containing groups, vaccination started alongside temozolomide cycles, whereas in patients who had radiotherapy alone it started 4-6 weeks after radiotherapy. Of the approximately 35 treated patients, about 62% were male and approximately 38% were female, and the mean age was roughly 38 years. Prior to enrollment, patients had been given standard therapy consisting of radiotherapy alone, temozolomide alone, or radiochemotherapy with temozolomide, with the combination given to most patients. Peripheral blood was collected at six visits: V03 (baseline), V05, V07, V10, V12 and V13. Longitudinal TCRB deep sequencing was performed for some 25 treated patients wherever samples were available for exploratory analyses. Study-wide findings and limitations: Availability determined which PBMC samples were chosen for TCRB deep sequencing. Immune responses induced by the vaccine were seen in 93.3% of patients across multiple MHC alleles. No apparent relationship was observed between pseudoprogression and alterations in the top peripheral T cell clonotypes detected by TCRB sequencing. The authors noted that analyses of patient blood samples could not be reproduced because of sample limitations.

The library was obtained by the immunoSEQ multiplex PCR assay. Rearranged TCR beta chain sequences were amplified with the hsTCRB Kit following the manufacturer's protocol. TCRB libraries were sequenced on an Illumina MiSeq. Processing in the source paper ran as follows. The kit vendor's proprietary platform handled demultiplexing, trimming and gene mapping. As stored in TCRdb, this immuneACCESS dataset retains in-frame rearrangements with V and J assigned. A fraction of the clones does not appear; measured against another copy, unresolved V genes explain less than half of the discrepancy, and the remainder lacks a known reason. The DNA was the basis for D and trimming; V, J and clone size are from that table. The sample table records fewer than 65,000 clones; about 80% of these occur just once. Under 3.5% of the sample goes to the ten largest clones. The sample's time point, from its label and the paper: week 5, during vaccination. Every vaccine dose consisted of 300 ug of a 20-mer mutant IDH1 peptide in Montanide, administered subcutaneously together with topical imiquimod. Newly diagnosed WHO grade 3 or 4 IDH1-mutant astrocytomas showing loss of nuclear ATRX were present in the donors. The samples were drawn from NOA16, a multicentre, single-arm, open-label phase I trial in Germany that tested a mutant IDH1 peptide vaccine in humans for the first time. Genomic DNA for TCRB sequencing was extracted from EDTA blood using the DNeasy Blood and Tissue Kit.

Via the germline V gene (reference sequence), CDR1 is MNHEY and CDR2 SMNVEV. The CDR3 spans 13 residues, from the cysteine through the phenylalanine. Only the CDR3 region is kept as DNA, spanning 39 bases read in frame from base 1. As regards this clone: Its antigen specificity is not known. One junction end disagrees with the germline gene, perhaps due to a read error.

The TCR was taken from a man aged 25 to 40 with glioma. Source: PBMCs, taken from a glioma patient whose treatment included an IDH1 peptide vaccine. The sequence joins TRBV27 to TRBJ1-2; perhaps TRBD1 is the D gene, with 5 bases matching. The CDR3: CAIPGRTNYGYTF. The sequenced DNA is TGTGCCATACCGGGACGGACTAATTATGGCTACACCTTC.